This T cell receptor beta chain derives from a study of yellow fever vaccine responses in identical twins. TCRdb processed the RT-PCR reads anew with MiXCR; each CDR3 protein has one entry. The sample records a few thousand distinct CDR3 sequences, 90% being singletons. The CDR3 has 14 amino acids. Between the trimmed V and J ends, which lost 3 bases and 2 bases, there was a span of 12 bases. CDR1 DFQATT and CDR2 SNEGSKA come from the germline V gene (reference sequence). This chain links TRBV20-1 with TRBJ2-3, with D possibly TRBD2 on 6 matching bases. The clonotype originates from a woman aged 18-30 years who received the yellow fever vaccine. The sequencing here drew on T cells from blood (PBMCs), unsorted or a sorted subset (not recorded which), taken before or after yellow fever vaccination (not recorded which). CDR3: CSARETGVTDTQYF. CDR3 in DNA: TGCAGTGCTAGGGAGACGGGGGTCACAGATACGCAGTATTTT.